What follows are 18 T cell receptor beta chains derived from one specimen sequenced in a study of blood T cell repertoires in COVID-19. Clones were sequenced by immunoSEQ multiplex PCR, and TCRdb holds only the in-frame ones, with some missing. The sample comprises more than 40,000 clones, 88% of which are singletons, and approximately 3% rests with the top ten. Material: peripheral blood. These receptors were taken from a man between 50 and 59 years old with active COVID-19.

The chain couples TRBV7-9 to TRBJ2-5; 13 bases agree with TRBD2. V shed 8 bases and J 3 bases; nucleotides not matched to a gene: 6. Germline CDR1 reads SEHNR; CDR2 reads FQNEAQ (reference sequence). The length of the CDR3 is 15 residues. The CDR3 spells CASVELAGGEETQYF. The CDR3 DNA is TGTGCCAGCGTCGAACTAGCGGGAGGGGAAGAGACCCAGTACTTC. The full variable domain, rest sourced from reference TRBV7-9 and TRBJ2-5, is DTGVSQNPRHKITKRGQNVTFRCDPISEHNRLYWYRQTLGQGPEFLTYFQNEAQLEKSRLLSDRFSAERPKGSFSTLEIQRTEQGDSAMYLCASVELAGGEETQYFGPGTRLLVL.

The chain combines TRBV7-3 with TRBJ2-5, with 10 positions matching TRBD2. Germline lookup yields CDR1 SGHTA and CDR2 FQGTGA. Losses at the gene ends were 3 bases for V and 1 base for J; bases not matched to a gene: 2. The CDR3 contains 15 residues. CDR3 protein: CASSFSGGPQETQYF. CDR3 sequence (DNA): TGTGCCAGCAGCTTTAGCGGGGGGCCCCAAGAGACCCAGTACTTC.

The chain links TRBV6-1 to TRBJ1-6; TRBD1 aligns across 10 bases. The germline V gene encodes CDR1 MNHNS and CDR2 SASEGT. J lost 5 bases, V lost 4 bases, and 5 bases had no gene match. This CDR3 is built from 16 residues. The CDR3 spells CASSVGQGWDNSPLHF. CDR3 bases: TGTGCCAGCAGTGTGGGACAGGGGTGGGATAATTCACCCCTCCACTTT.

This chain connects TRBV2 to TRBJ2-2; D remains unclear. Per germline, CDR1 SNHLY and CDR2 FYNNEI. This CDR3 region has 14 residues. Trimming removed 1 base from V and 4 bases from J, with 7 bases in between. The CDR3, as DNA: TGTGCCAGCAGTGAAGTAAGAGTCACCGGGGAGCTGTTTTTT. It yields the protein CASSEVRVTGELFF.

The genes are TRBV4-1 and TRBJ1-3; no reliable D call. The CDR3 consists of 14 residues. The V end lost 1 base, the J end lost 1 base, and 5 bases lay between the germline ends. From germline, CDR1 is MGHRA and CDR2 YSYEKL. In DNA form, the CDR3 reads TGCGCCAGCAGCCAAGCGGGGTCTGGAAACACCATATATTTT. The encoded protein is CASSQAGSGNTIYF.

The chain employs TRBV24-1 and TRBJ1-1; D not resolved. The germline gives CDR1 KGHDR, CDR2 SFDVKD. CDR3 length: 16 residues. Trimming took 1 base from V and 0 from J, leaving 11 bases between them. The CDR3 sequence is CATSDFYPLMNTEAFF. CDR3 bases: TGTGCCACCAGTGATTTCTACCCCTTAATGAACACTGAAGCTTTCTTT.

The V gene is TRBV5-1, the J gene TRBJ2-5; no reliable D call. Looked up from germline, CDR1 is SGHRS and CDR2 is YFSETQ. The length of the CDR3 is 14 residues. The ends were cut back, 4 bases at V and 7 bases at J, with 17 bases in the middle. CDR3 region: CASSPLAAGSTQYF. The CDR3 DNA is TGCGCCAGCAGCCCTCTGGCCGCCGGGTCGACCCAGTACTTC.

The chain couples TRBV6-5 to TRBJ1-2, with 9 bases fitting TRBD1. The CDR3 sequence is 15 residues long. Looked up from germline, CDR1 is MNHEY and CDR2 is SVGAGI. V shed 2 bases, J shed 8 bases, and the junction held 9 bases outside the gene matches. DNA of the CDR3: TGTGCCAGCAGTTACACGGGACAGGGTATGGGAGGCTACACCTTC. Its translation: CASSYTGQGMGGYTF.

The gene calls are TRBV27 and TRBJ2-4; 9 bases are a match to TRBD2. V dropped 6 bases and J dropped 6; count of bases not matched to a gene: 9. The CDR3 sequence is 15 residues long. Germline loops: CDR1 MNHEY, CDR2 SMNVEV (reference sequence). CDR3 nucleotide sequence: TGTGCCAGCAGCTTAGCGGGAGTACGTACAAACATTCAGTACTTC. It codes for CASSLAGVRTNIQYF.

V is TRBV2 and J is TRBJ2-3; TRBD2 agrees at 13 bases. Germline CDR1 is SNHLY and CDR2 is FYNNEI. The V segment lost 2 bases and the J segment 5 bases; nucleotides outside the gene matches: 7. This CDR3 region has 17 residues. The DNA for the CDR3 is TGTGCCAGCAGTGAATTAAGGACTAGCGGGAGAAGAGATACGCAGTATTTT. This encodes CASSELRTSGRRDTQYF.

The chain employs TRBV4-1 and TRBJ2-3, with 9 bases identical to TRBD1. Germline CDR1 MGHRA, CDR2 YSYEKL. This CDR3 is 19 amino acids long. V trimming: 1 base; J trimming: 3 bases; junction bases outside the gene matches: 14. This CDR3 is CASSQGSWPQGAQTDTQYF. The CDR3 region has the DNA TGCGCCAGCAGCCAAGGTAGTTGGCCACAGGGGGCGCAGACAGATACGCAGTATTTT.

This chain connects TRBV18 to TRBJ1-5, with TRBD1 matching 8 bases. The CDR3 is 16 residues long. V shed 3 bases, J shed 4 bases, and the junction held 8 bases outside the gene matches. CDR1 is KGHSH and CDR2 is LQKENI in the germline V gene. The chain's CDR3 is CASSPTTGGGNQPQHF. In DNA, the CDR3 is TGTGCCAGCTCACCGACCACAGGGGGAGGAAATCAGCCCCAGCATTTT.

J is TRBJ2-3 and V is TRBV3-1 (or the pseudogene TRBV3-2); tentative D call: TRBD2 (7 bases). V gave up 3 bases and J gave up 1 base, with 8 bases separating them. CDR3 size: 14 residues. Looked up from germline, CDR1 is LGHDT and CDR2 is YNNKEL (reference sequence). CDR3 protein: CASSHGGRTDTQYF. The CDR3 nucleotides read TGTGCCAGCAGCCACGGGGGGCGCACAGATACGCAGTATTTT.

V is TRBV5-1 and J is TRBJ2-1; 12 bases line up with TRBD1. J lost 6 bases, V lost 2 bases, and 3 bases had no gene match. The germline V gene has CDR1 SGHRS and CDR2 YFSETQ. CDR3 length: 15 residues. CDR3: CASSFGTGGFNEQFF. DNA for the CDR3: TGCGCCAGCAGCTTCGGGACAGGGGGCTTCAATGAGCAGTTCTTC.

The gene calls are TRBV5-6 and TRBJ2-6; possibly TRBD2 for D (6 bases). The V gene lost 4 bases and the J gene lost 1 base, with 12 bases spanning the gap. Germline loops: CDR1 SGHDT, CDR2 YYEEEE. This CDR3 is built from 16 residues. CDR3: CASSPEGQSGANVLTF. CDR3 nucleotide sequence: TGTGCCAGCAGCCCGGAGGGCCAGTCTGGGGCCAACGTCCTGACTTTC.

This sequence joins TRBV28 and TRBJ1-4; D perhaps matches TRBD1 (6 bases). Germline V gene data show CDR1 as MDHEN and CDR2 as SYDVKM. V dropped 0 bases and J dropped 8 bases, with 13 bases sitting between them. The CDR3 loop spans 15 amino acids. CDR3 sequence reads: CASSLWGADREKLFF. The CDR3 region has the DNA TGTGCCAGCAGTTTATGGGGGGCCGATAGGGAAAAACTGTTTTTT.

V and J are TRBV11-1 and TRBJ1-1; 9 bases agree with TRBD1. Per the germline V gene, CDR1 is SGHAT and CDR2 is FQDESV (reference sequence). The length of the CDR3 is 15 residues. V lost 0 bases to trimming and J lost 5 bases; unmatched junction nucleotides: 4. CDR3 sequence: CASSLATGGWTEAFF. The CDR3 DNA sequence: TGTGCCAGCAGCTTAGCGACAGGGGGGTGGACTGAAGCTTTCTTT. Together with reference TRBV11-1 and TRBJ1-1, the CDR3 gives the full variable domain: EAEVAQSPRYKITEKSQAVAFWCDPISGHATLYWYRQILGQGPELLVQFQDESVVDDSQLPKDRFSAERLKGVDSTLKIQPAELGDSAMYLCASSLATGGWTEAFFGQGTRLTVV.

The rearrangement joins TRBV5-1 to TRBJ2-1; possibly TRBD2 for D (6 bases). Germline lookup yields CDR1 SGHRS and CDR2 YFSETQ. The CDR3 covers 14 residues. V dropped 3 bases and J dropped 3 bases, with 10 bases sitting between them. The CDR3 DNA sequence: TGCGCCAGCAGCTCAGCGGGTAGCTACAATGAGCAGTTCTTC. It is translated as CASSSAGSYNEQFF.